The 16 T cell receptor beta chains presented below share a single source sample, sequenced in a study of blood T cell repertoires in COVID-19. TCRdb's copy holds only in-frame clones and misses some; the assay was immunoSEQ multiplex PCR. This sample carries 450,000 or so clones, roughly 89% of them seen once, and the ten largest clones take roughly 0.87%. The source material was peripheral blood. The receptors derive from a young man with COVID-19, enrolled during active disease.

The chain is built from TRBV2 and TRBJ2-2, with TRBD1 identical over 9 bases. From germline, CDR1 is SNHLY and CDR2 FYNNEI. Unmatched junction bases numbered 4, after V lost 6 bases and J lost 2 bases. The CDR3 extends over 15 amino acids. The CDR3 sequence is CASRPDRGNTGELFF. Here the CDR3 DNA reads TGTGCCAGCAGGCCGGACAGGGGAAACACCGGGGAGCTGTTTTTT. Looking up the rest from reference TRBV2 and TRBJ2-2 gives the full variable domain: EPEVTQTPSHQVTQMGQEVILRCVPISNHLYFYWYRQILGQKVEFLVSFYNNEISEKSEIFDDQFSVERPDGSNFTLKIRSTKLEDSAMYFCASRPDRGNTGELFFGEGSRLTVL.

This rearrangement joins TRBV5-8 to TRBJ2-7, with no clear D. Germline loops: CDR1 SGHTS, CDR2 YDEGEE. The CDR3 loop spans 13 amino acids. The germline V and J ends were trimmed by 1 base and 1 base, with 6 bases remaining between them. The CDR3 nucleotides read TGTGCCAGCAGCTTGCGCGTTTCCTACGAGCAGTACTTC. It encodes CASSLRVSYEQYF. Based on the CDR3 plus reference TRBV5-8 and TRBJ2-7, the full variable domain is EAGVTQSPTHLIKTRGQQATLRCSPISGHTSVYWYQQALGLGLQFLLWYDEGEERNRGNFPPRFSGRQFPNYSSELNVNALELEDSALYLCASSLRVSYEQYFGPGTRLTVT.

Comment on this clone: A read error may be the cause here, since a much bigger clone is one base away. The V and J genes are TRBV10-3 and TRBJ2-7; TRBD1 matches at 7 bases. Trimming removed 10 bases from V and 3 bases from J; junction bases left unmatched: 3. CDR3 length: 11 residues. CDR1 ENHRY and CDR2 SYGVKD come from the germline V gene. CDR3 protein: CATGDSYEQYF. In DNA form, the CDR3 reads TGTGCCACCGGGGACAGCTACGAGCAGTACTTC.

J is TRBJ1-1 and V is TRBV3-1 (or the pseudogene TRBV3-2), with D tentatively TRBD1 (6 bases). V was cut by 5 bases and J by 3 bases, with 16 bases left in between. The V gene's germline CDR1 is LGHDT and CDR2 YNNKEL (reference sequence). CDR3 length: 15 amino acids. CDR3 amino acids: CASSNYRDMHTEAFF. The CDR3 region has the DNA TGTGCCAGCAGCAACTACAGGGATATGCACACTGAAGCTTTCTTT.

In DNA, the CDR3 is TGTGCCAGCAGCTTAATGAGGGGGCCAGGCTACAATGAGCAGTTCTTC. Its translation: CASSLMRGPGYNEQFF. The rearrangement links TRBV7-9 to TRBJ2-1; 7 bases line up with TRBD1. J was trimmed by 3 bases and V by 2 bases; bases with no gene match: 7. The CDR3 extends over 16 amino acids. Germline V lookup: CDR1 SEHNR, CDR2 FQNEAQ (reference sequence).

This sequence joins TRBV11-2 and TRBJ2-7; 7 bases are a match to TRBD2. This CDR3 contains 16 residues. Germline V gene sequence: CDR1 SGHAT, CDR2 FQNNGV. V lost 0 bases to trimming and J lost 3 bases; unmatched junction nucleotides: 8. The CDR3 region is CASSLDPRGRVYEQYF. The CDR3 DNA reads TGTGCCAGCAGCTTAGACCCGCGGGGGAGGGTCTACGAGCAGTACTTC.

V usage is TRBV7-6 and J usage is TRBJ2-7; 7 bases are shared with TRBD2. Germline CDR1 and CDR2: SGHVS and FNYEAQ. After removal of 5 bases from V and 5 bases from J, the junction contained 3 bases not matched to a gene. This CDR3 contains 12 residues. This CDR3 reads CASSRGGNEQYF. CDR3 bases: TGTGCCAGCAGCCGGGGAGGGAACGAGCAGTACTTC.

This clone appeared a few times. The CDR3 loop reads CASSSGATYEQYF. For the CDR3, the DNA is TGTGCCAGCAGCAGCGGAGCTACTTACGAGCAGTACTTC. This chain connects TRBV6-5 to TRBJ2-7; D may be TRBD2 (5 bases). This CDR3 has 13 residues. The V and J ends lost 6 bases and 4 bases respectively, with 13 bases between them. In germline, CDR1 is MNHEY, CDR2 SVGAGI.

CDR3 loop: CASSEPIREKLFF. CDR3 DNA: TGTGCCAGCAGCGAACCTATAAGAGAAAAACTGTTTTTT. The chain is built from TRBV7-9 and TRBJ1-4, with D uncertain. Germline-derived CDR1 and CDR2 are SEHNR and FQNEAQ (reference sequence). With 5 bases removed from V and 8 bases from J, the gap between germline ends came to 12 bases. The length of the CDR3 is 13 residues.

This clone was counted only a few times. The chain links TRBV9 to TRBJ2-3, with a tentative D call TRBD2 (5 bases). The CDR3 covers 15 residues. Deletions cut 4 bases from V and 0 bases from J, with 12 bases between. In germline, CDR1 is SGDLS, CDR2 YYNGEE. CDR3 DNA sequence: TGTGCCAGCAGCATCAGCGGAGATAGCACAGATACGCAGTATTTT. It encodes CASSISGDSTDTQYF. The whole variable domain, filled in from reference TRBV9 and TRBJ2-3, reads DSGVTQTPKHLITATGQRVTLRCSPRSGDLSVYWYQQSLDQGLQFLIQYYNGEERAKGNILERFSAQQFPDLHSELNLSSLELGDSALYFCASSISGDSTDTQYFGPGTRLTVL.

The rearrangement joins TRBV2 to TRBJ1-1; D may be TRBD1 (6 bases). The V and J ends lost 7 bases and 4 bases respectively, with 16 bases between them. The CDR3 is made up of 14 amino acids. Germline assignment: CDR1 SNHLY and CDR2 FYNNEI. In DNA, the CDR3 is TGTGCCAGCAACATACAGGGTGTTGGCACTGAAGCTTTCTTT. Translation: CASNIQGVGTEAFF.

The chain links TRBV24-1 to TRBJ2-1; TRBD1 aligns across 10 bases. V lost 6 bases to trimming and J lost 8 bases; unmatched junction nucleotides: 9. The length of the CDR3 is 15 residues. Germline V gives CDR1 KGHDR, CDR2 SFDVKD. The CDR3 DNA follows: TGTGCCACCAGTCCGTCCGGGACAGGGGTCGATGAGCAGTTCTTC. Translation gives CATSPSGTGVDEQFF.

This chain connects TRBV6-6 to TRBJ2-7; D is perhaps TRBD2 (6 bases). The CDR3 length is 13 residues. Per the germline V gene, CDR1 is MNHNY and CDR2 is SVGAGI (reference sequence). The V end lost 9 bases, the J end lost 3 bases, and 15 bases lay between the germline ends. The CDR3 DNA follows: TGTGCCAGTCAACCGGGACTCCTCTACGAGCAGTACTTC. Amino acid sequence: CASQPGLLYEQYF.

This clone is a singleton in its sample. The genes are TRBV5-1 and TRBJ2-3, with 7 positions matching TRBD2. CDR3 length: 15 residues. Losses at the gene ends were 4 bases for V and 4 bases for J; bases not matched to a gene: 9. CDR1 and CDR2 (germline): SGHRS, YFSETQ. In DNA, the CDR3 is TGCGCCAGCAGCCGCGGGGGTTCGGGAGCAGATACGCAGTATTTT. Translation gives CASSRGGSGADTQYF.

The chain is built from TRBV7-9 and TRBJ1-4, with D unclear. CDR3 size: 13 residues. V was clipped by 6 bases and J by 3 bases, with 8 bases between them. Per the germline V gene, CDR1 is SEHNR and CDR2 is FQNEAQ (reference sequence). The CDR3 coding sequence is TGTGCCAGCAGTCCGGGATCTAATGAAAAACTGTTTTTT. Its protein is CASSPGSNEKLFF.

This clone was detected only a few times. The chain joins TRBV7-9 to TRBJ2-2; 8 bases map to TRBD1. Losses at the gene ends were 5 bases for V and 4 bases for J; bases not matched to a gene: 12. The CDR3 has 17 amino acids. Germline assignment: CDR1 SEHNR and CDR2 FQNEAQ (reference sequence). This CDR3 reads CASSAWPGGFGTGELFF. The CDR3 DNA is TGTGCCAGCAGCGCATGGCCAGGGGGCTTTGGCACCGGGGAGCTGTTTTTT.